A few counts support the clone carrying this T cell receptor beta chain. The target antigen is unknown. This specimen belongs to a study of CD8 T cells in ankylosing spondylitis. Findings and limits, study-wide: Characteristic, it appeared, of ankylosing spondylitis blood was a TCR beta motif of seven or eight highly homologous variants. There were earlier reports of some motif variants in reactive arthritis synovial fluid and blood.

This CDR3 has 13 residues. Germline-derived CDR1 and CDR2 are MNHEY and SVGAGI. Deletions cut 2 bases from V and 5 bases from J, with 9 bases between. In making TCR beta libraries, quantitative 5'-RACE with molecular barcodes was used. TCRdb reprocessed the 5' RACE reads with MiXCR, giving one entry per CDR3 protein. In the table there are 200,000 to 250,000 distinct CDR3 sequences, 30% to 35% of which are singletons. The chain uses TRBV6-5 and TRBJ1-1; D unresolved. The receptor was isolated from a male donor with ankylosing spondylitis or in good health (not recorded which). Sequencing was carried out using blood, either unsorted or a sorted T cell fraction (not recorded which). The CDR3 reads CASSYGVRTEAFF. The CDR3 DNA follows: TGTGCCAGCAGTTACGGGGTTCGGACTGAAGCTTTCTTT.